The 32 T cell receptor beta chains below were found in one sample sequenced in a study of blood T cell repertoires in COVID-19. Data came from immunoSEQ multiplex PCR; TCRdb stores just in-frame clones and leaves some out. The sample consists of some 280,000 clones, about 82% of them appearing once. Sequenced material: peripheral blood. These receptor sequences come from a woman aged 45-65 years with active or convalescent COVID-19.

V gene TRBV4-2 combines with J gene TRBJ2-3; TRBD2 might be the D (5 bases). Deletions cut 1 base from V and 2 bases from J, with 19 bases between. The CDR3 runs 18 residues. Germline assignment: CDR1 LGHNA and CDR2 YNFKEQ. The CDR3, as DNA: TGTGCCAGCAGCCAAGTCCGGACCGGGAAACTATACACAGATACGCAGTATTTT. This translates into CASSQVRTGKLYTDTQYF.

This clone occurred a few times. DNA for the CDR3: TGTGCCAGCGGGCGGGGCCAGCCCCAGCATTTT. It is translated as CASGRGQPQHF. This chain joins TRBV9 and TRBJ1-5; TRBD1 might be the D (5 bases). With 7 bases removed from V and 7 bases from J, the gap between germline ends came to 9 bases. Germline V gives CDR1 SGDLS, CDR2 YYNGEE. The length of the CDR3 is 11 residues.

The rearrangement links TRBV11-2 to TRBJ1-1; TRBD1 is a possible D gene (5 bases). The CDR3 has 13 amino acids. Germline-derived CDR1 and CDR2 are SGHAT and FQNNGV. V lost 4 bases and J 10 bases, leaving 16 bases between the germline ends. The CDR3 reads CASSWGRTMVAFF. In DNA form, the CDR3 reads TGTGCCAGCAGCTGGGGACGGACTATGGTAGCTTTCTTT.

The V call is TRBV5-1, the J call TRBJ1-4; tentative D call: TRBD1 (5 bases). The CDR3 extends over 16 amino acids. Germline CDR1 SGHRS, CDR2 YFSETQ. V was trimmed by 0 bases and J by 1 base, leaving 10 bases between them. The CDR3 sequence is CASSLGQGGTNEKLFF. In nucleotides, the CDR3 is TGCGCCAGCAGCTTGGGGCAGGGTGGAACTAATGAAAAACTGTTTTTT.

This clone appeared a single time. This sequence joins TRBV10-3 and TRBJ1-1, with unresolved D. The germline V gene has CDR1 ENHRY and CDR2 SYGVKD. Trimming shortened V by 3 bases and J by 7 bases, and 6 bases separated the two germline ends. This CDR3 comprises 11 residues. This CDR3 is CAISDRGEAFF. The CDR3 region has the DNA TGTGCCATCAGTGACCGGGGTGAAGCTTTCTTT.

The chain is built from TRBV28 and TRBJ1-4; maybe TRBD1 (6 bases). Germline V lookup: CDR1 MDHEN, CDR2 SYDVKM. Trimming left V 8 bases short and J 4 bases short, with 17 bases between. CDR3 length: 15 amino acids. The CDR3 bases are TGTGCCAGCCACCCCCCAGGGGTCCTTAATGAAAAACTGTTTTTT. Translation gives CASHPPGVLNEKLFF. Full variable domain (rest looked up from reference TRBV28 and TRBJ1-4): DVKVTQSSRYLVKRTGEKVFLECVQDMDHENMFWYRQDPGLGLRLIYFSYDVKMKEKGDIPEGYSVSREKKERFSLILESASTNQTSMYLCASHPPGVLNEKLFFGSGTQLSVL.

The chain joins TRBV4-1 to TRBJ2-1; D possibly corresponds to TRBD2 (6 bases). Trimming removed 1 base at V and 4 bases at J, with 11 bases between. The germline V gene encodes CDR1 MGHRA and CDR2 YSYEKL. This CDR3 region has 15 residues. CDR3 in amino acids: CASSQVLAGYNEQFF. CDR3 DNA: TGCGCCAGCAGCCAAGTCCTGGCGGGATACAATGAGCAGTTCTTC.

The chain is built from TRBV5-4 and TRBJ2-5; 9 bases are a match to TRBD2. The CDR3 extends over 15 amino acids. The germline V gene encodes CDR1 SGHNT and CDR2 YYREEE (reference sequence). V shed 1 base and J 9 bases; nucleotides not matched to a gene: 10. This chain's CDR3 is CASSLLLAGKGAQYF. The DNA for the CDR3 is TGTGCCAGCAGCTTGCTCCTAGCGGGGAAAGGGGCCCAGTACTTC. Full variable domain (outside the CDR3, taken from reference TRBV5-4 and TRBJ2-5): ETGVTQSPTHLIKTRGQQVTLRCSSQSGHNTVSWYQQALGQGPQFIFQYYREEENGRGNFPPRFSGLQFPNYSSELNVNALELDDSALYLCASSLLLAGKGAQYFGPGTRLLVL.

In nucleotides, the CDR3 is TGTGCCAGCAGTTTTCTAGCGGGAGGGGCCTACGAGCAGTACTTC. Its translation: CASSFLAGGAYEQYF. The rearrangement uses TRBV28 and TRBJ2-7, with 12 bases that match TRBD2. The J segment lost 2 bases and the V segment lost 3 bases, leaving 2 bases of the junction unmatched. The V gene's germline CDR1 is MDHEN and CDR2 SYDVKM. The length of the CDR3 is 15 residues.

The J gene is TRBJ2-1, the V gene TRBV2; TRBD2 matches at 11 bases. V shed 3 bases and J 10 bases; nucleotides not matched to a gene: 11. This CDR3 is 16 amino acids long. Germline lookup yields CDR1 SNHLY and CDR2 FYNNEI. This chain's CDR3 is CASSEIASGRRGEQFF. The DNA of the CDR3 is TGTGCCAGCAGTGAGATTGCTAGCGGGAGGCGGGGGGAGCAGTTCTTC. Together with reference TRBV2 and TRBJ2-1, the CDR3 gives the full variable domain: EPEVTQTPSHQVTQMGQEVILRCVPISNHLYFYWYRQILGQKVEFLVSFYNNEISEKSEIFDDQFSVERPDGSNFTLKIRSTKLEDSAMYFCASSEIASGRRGEQFFGPGTRLTVL.

Only a few counts were recorded for this clone. The chain has TRBV4-2 and TRBJ1-2, with 7 bases identical to TRBD1. V trimming: 4 bases; J trimming: 8 bases; junction bases outside the gene matches: 7. Germline V gene lookup returns CDR1 LGHNA and CDR2 YNFKEQ. The CDR3 extends over 13 amino acids. Here the CDR3 reads CASSPTGVRGYTF. CDR3 DNA sequence: TGTGCCAGCAGCCCTACAGGGGTTAGGGGCTACACCTTC.

The rearrangement joins TRBV4-1 to TRBJ2-1, with a weak D call TRBD1 (6 bases). From germline, CDR1 is MGHRA and CDR2 YSYEKL. Trimming took 2 bases from V and 10 from J, leaving 18 bases between them. The CDR3 sequence is 15 residues long. The CDR3: CASSQWGGPGVEQFF. CDR3 bases: TGCGCCAGCAGCCAATGGGGCGGTCCAGGGGTGGAGCAGTTCTTC.

This chain joins TRBV21-1 and TRBJ1-2; the table's D call, TRBD1, has no DNA check behind it. TRBV21-1 is flagged as a pseudogene. The CDR3 is 15 amino acids. The CDR3, as DNA: TGTGCCAGCAGCACCTGGACACTTTCTAACTATGGCTACACCTTC. It is translated as CASSTWTLSNYGYTF.

The rearrangement uses TRBV19 and TRBJ1-1; D perhaps matches TRBD1 (5 bases). The V end was cut by 0 bases, the J end by 1 base, with 12 bases between. Looked up from germline, CDR1 is LNHDA and CDR2 is SQIVND (reference sequence). CDR3 size: 16 residues. For the CDR3, the DNA is TGTGCCAGTAGTATAGATCTGGGGCTCCCGAACACTGAAGCTTTCTTT. It encodes CASSIDLGLPNTEAFF. The full variable domain, completed using reference TRBV19 and TRBJ1-1, is DGGITQSPKYLFRKEGQNVTLSCEQNLNHDAMYWYRQDPGQGLRLIYYSQIVNDFQKGDIAEGYSVSREKKESFPLTVTSAQKNPTAFYLCASSIDLGLPNTEAFFGQGTRLTVV.

The V and J genes are TRBV4-1 and TRBJ1-1; no clear D. V lost 0 bases, J lost 3 bases, and 8 bases lay in between. In germline, CDR1 is MGHRA, CDR2 YSYEKL. The CDR3 is 14 residues long. CDR3 coding DNA: TGCGCCAGCAGCCAAGAGGAGCTTGACACTGAAGCTTTCTTT. This gives the protein CASSQEELDTEAFF.

The genes are TRBV5-1 and TRBJ2-2, with D uncertain. The length of the CDR3 is 14 residues. CDR1 and CDR2 (germline): SGHRS, YFSETQ. The germline V and J ends were trimmed by 4 bases and 0 bases, with 7 bases remaining between them. The CDR3 loop reads CASSLRSNTGELFF. The CDR3 nucleotides read TGCGCCAGCAGCCTACGGTCGAACACCGGGGAGCTGTTTTTT.

V gene TRBV4-1 combines with J gene TRBJ1-2; 7 bases map to TRBD1. Trimming cost V 0 bases and J 7 bases; bases outside gene matches: 11. This CDR3 has 16 amino acids. Germline V gene sequence: CDR1 MGHRA, CDR2 YSYEKL. The DNA of the CDR3 is TGCGCCAGCAGCCAAGATTTCGAGACAGGGAGTGGTGGCTACACCTTC. As protein: CASSQDFETGSGGYTF.

The chain carries TRBV5-1 and TRBJ2-3; D call uncertain. The CDR3 is 13 amino acids. V lost 4 bases to trimming and J lost 4 bases, with 10 bases between them. Looked up from germline, CDR1 is SGHRS and CDR2 is YFSETQ. The CDR3 nucleotides are TGCGCCAGCAGCCTGGCCGGTCCAGATACGCAGTATTTT. Its protein is CASSLAGPDTQYF.

The V and J genes are TRBV13 and TRBJ1-2, with TRBD1 identical over 9 bases. The CDR3 extends over 15 amino acids. Germline V lookup: CDR1 PRHDT, CDR2 FYEKMQ (reference sequence). V shed 2 bases and J 5 bases; nucleotides not matched to a gene: 6. The CDR3 sequence is CASSLPDRGRYGYTF. Here the CDR3 DNA reads TGTGCCAGCAGCTTACCCGACAGGGGGAGGTATGGCTACACCTTC.

The chain joins TRBV7-2 to TRBJ2-3; 7 nucleotides agree with TRBD1. Germline V CDR1 and CDR2: SGHTA, FQGNSA. The V and J ends lost 6 bases and 0 bases, in that order; junction bases with no gene match: 9. The CDR3 totals 16 residues. The CDR3 sequence is CASRMGQTYSTDTQYF. CDR3 coding DNA: TGTGCCAGCAGGATGGGACAGACCTATAGCACAGATACGCAGTATTTT.

The V call is TRBV28, the J call TRBJ1-6; D unclear. Germline V gene lookup returns CDR1 MDHEN and CDR2 SYDVKM. Trimming removed 1 base at V and 0 bases at J, with 13 bases between. The CDR3 is made up of 18 amino acids. The CDR3 sequence: CASSLYGSASSYNSPLHF. The CDR3 nucleotides read TGTGCCAGCAGTTTATATGGATCAGCTAGCTCCTATAATTCACCCCTCCACTTT.

The chain couples TRBV6-5 to TRBJ1-4, with 7 bases fitting TRBD1. Germline V CDR1 and CDR2: MNHEY, SVGAGI. Unmatched junction bases numbered 11, after V lost 2 bases and J lost 8 bases. The CDR3 extends over 16 amino acids. CDR3 region: CASSYAHRGAEEKLFF. The DNA of the CDR3 is TGTGCCAGCAGTTACGCCCACAGGGGAGCCGAGGAAAAACTGTTTTTT.

The chain employs TRBV6-5 and TRBJ2-3; D perhaps matches TRBD2 (6 bases). This CDR3 has 16 residues. The V end lost 4 bases, the J end lost 7 bases, and 21 bases lay between the germline ends. From germline, CDR1 is MNHEY and CDR2 SVGAGI. CDR3 in amino acids: CASSLTGSYIGNTQYF. CDR3 nucleotide sequence: TGTGCCAGCAGTTTAACCGGGAGTTACATTGGAAATACGCAGTATTTT.

The chain is built from TRBV25-1 and TRBJ1-6, with 8 positions matching TRBD1. There are 16 residues in the CDR3. V lost 3 bases to trimming and J lost 5 bases; unmatched junction nucleotides: 6. Germline loops: CDR1 MGHDK, CDR2 SYGVNS. The DNA of the CDR3 is TGTGCCAGCAGTGAGACAGGGGTGCTGGATAATTCACCCCTCCACTTT. Its translation is CASSETGVLDNSPLHF.

The rearrangement joins TRBV11-2 to TRBJ1-1, with 7 bases lining up with TRBD1. The CDR3 is 13 amino acids. Germline V CDR1 and CDR2: SGHAT, FQNNGV. J was trimmed by 8 bases and V by 5 bases; bases with no gene match: 8. CDR3 sequence: CASSPGTAIEAFF. DNA of the CDR3: TGTGCCAGCAGCCCCGGGACAGCTATCGAAGCTTTCTTT.

The gene calls are TRBV2 and TRBJ2-3; 9 bases are a match to TRBD2. J gave up 3 bases and V 4 bases, and 5 bases lay outside the gene matches. This CDR3 is built from 15 residues. From germline, CDR1 is SNHLY and CDR2 FYNNEI. Written as DNA, the CDR3 is TGTGCCAGCAGTGTAGGCGGGAGGGGGACAGATACGCAGTATTTT. Translating it yields CASSVGGRGTDTQYF.

V and J are TRBV5-1 and TRBJ2-3, with 7 positions matching TRBD1. The CDR3 contains 14 residues. The V gene end was trimmed by 4 bases and the J gene end by 4 bases; junction bases not matched to a gene: 6. From germline, CDR1 is SGHRS and CDR2 YFSETQ. The DNA for the CDR3 is TGCGCCAGCAGCGGTAGGGGGCGGGCAGATACGCAGTATTTT. It yields the protein CASSGRGRADTQYF.

The chain uses TRBV7-2 and TRBJ1-1; D perhaps matches TRBD1 (5 bases). Germline V CDR1 and CDR2: SGHTA, FQGNSA. Trimming removed 5 bases at V and 1 base at J, with 14 bases between. This CDR3 contains 15 residues. CDR3 coding DNA: TGTGCCAGCAGCCCTATGTACGGGGGGAACACTGAAGCTTTCTTT. Its protein product is CASSPMYGGNTEAFF.

The chain joins TRBV18 to TRBJ1-2; D uncertain. The CDR3 is 15 residues long. The V and J ends lost 1 base and 0 bases respectively, with 9 bases between them. Germline values: CDR1 KGHSH, CDR2 LQKENI. The CDR3 region is CASSPQSSSNYGYTF. CDR3 in DNA: TGTGCCAGCTCACCACAGTCGAGCTCTAACTATGGCTACACCTTC. Full variable domain (rest looked up from reference TRBV18 and TRBJ1-2): NAGVMQNPRHLVRRRGQEARLRCSPMKGHSHVYWYRQLPEEGLKFMVYLQKENIIDESGMPKERFSAEFPKEGPSILRIQQVVRGDSAAYFCASSPQSSSNYGYTFGSGTRLTVV.

In its sample, this clone was seen once. This chain connects TRBV6-1 to TRBJ2-7; D possibly corresponds to TRBD1 (5 bases). The ends were cut back, 3 bases at V and 7 bases at J, with 19 bases in the middle. Germline-derived CDR1 and CDR2 are MNHNS and SASEGT. The CDR3 has 15 amino acids. This chain's CDR3 is CASSEGQGTFREQYF. The CDR3 coding sequence is TGTGCCAGCAGTGAGGGTCAGGGAACGTTCAGGGAGCAGTACTTC.

The chain joins TRBV7-2 to TRBJ2-5; 8 bases match TRBD2. In germline, CDR1 is SGHTA, CDR2 FQGNSA. Germline trimming cut 6 bases from V and 3 bases from J; bases unmatched to any gene: 6. This CDR3 spans 14 amino acids. The chain's CDR3 is CASRRDSGKETQYF. The CDR3 bases are TGTGCCAGCAGGAGGGATAGCGGGAAAGAGACCCAGTACTTC.

The chain employs TRBV7-2 and TRBJ2-4; weak D call: TRBD2 (5 bases). Germline CDR1 is SGHTA and CDR2 is FQGNSA. V dropped 3 bases and J dropped 2 bases, with 11 bases sitting between them. The CDR3 has 15 residues. Here the CDR3 reads CASSFGRATKNIQYF. The CDR3 DNA is TGTGCCAGCAGCTTTGGGCGGGCAACCAAAAACATTCAGTACTTC. The entire variable domain, with the rest obtained from reference TRBV7-2 and TRBJ2-4, is as follows: GAGVSQSPSNKVTEKGKDVELRCDPISGHTALYWYRQSLGQGLEFLIYFQGNSAPDKSGLPSDRFSAERTGGSVSTLTIQRTQQEDSAVYLCASSFGRATKNIQYFGAGTRLSVL.